This T cell receptor (beta chain) was profiled in a study of cytomegalovirus exposure and HLA in healthy donors. General study results and limits: Among donors in an Asian-associated ancestry cluster, a later analysis reportedly found fewer N-insertions than the roughly 610-donor mean.

The PCR ran on 60 Vbeta and 13 Jbeta primers. Clones were read by immunoSEQ multiplex PCR, and TCRdb kept only the in-frame ones, dropping some. In the table there are 150,000 to 200,000 clones, about three quarters of which are singletons. V shed 2 bases, J shed 1 base, and the junction held 12 bases outside the gene matches. This CDR3 has 19 amino acids. Germline values: CDR1 MNHNS, CDR2 SASEGT. This clone was observed once. Its antigen is not known. This sample includes further DNA sequences coding for the same CDR3. The origin of this receptor is a man aged 18 to 35 in good health and CMV-seronegative. The sequenced sample was PBMCs. The genes are TRBV6-1 and TRBJ2-7, with TRBD2 matching over 12 bases. The CDR3 region is CASSEPHPLLAGGSYEQYF. DNA for the CDR3: TGTGCCAGCAGTGAACCTCACCCCTTACTAGCGGGAGGATCCTACGAGCAGTACTTC.